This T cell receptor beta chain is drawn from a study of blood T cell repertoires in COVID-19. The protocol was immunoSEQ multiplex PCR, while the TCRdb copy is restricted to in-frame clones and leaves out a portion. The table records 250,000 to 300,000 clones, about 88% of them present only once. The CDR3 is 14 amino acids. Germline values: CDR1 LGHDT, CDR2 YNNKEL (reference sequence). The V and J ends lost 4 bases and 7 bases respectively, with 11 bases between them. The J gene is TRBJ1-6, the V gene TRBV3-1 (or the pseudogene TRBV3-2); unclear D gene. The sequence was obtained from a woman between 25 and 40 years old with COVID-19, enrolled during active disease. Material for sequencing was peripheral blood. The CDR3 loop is CASSPLGVNSPLHF. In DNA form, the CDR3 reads TGTGCCAGCAGCCCCTTGGGAGTGAATTCACCCCTCCACTTT.